These 27 T cell receptor beta chains originate from one sample sequenced in a study of OX40 agonist ivuxolimab in advanced cancers. Sequencing used immunoSEQ multiplex PCR; TCRdb keeps in-frame clones, though not all of them. The profile covers over 75,000 clones, with approximately 94% appearing a single time and over 2% taken by the ten largest. The source material was CD4+ or CD8+ T cells sorted from blood, sampled in a trial of the OX40 agonist ivuxolimab. The receptor set was obtained from an adult with an advanced solid tumor such as melanoma, head and neck, liver or kidney cancer.

The J gene is TRBJ2-7, the V gene TRBV13; 10 positions agree with TRBD2. The CDR3 has 16 amino acids. From germline, CDR1 is PRHDT and CDR2 FYEKMQ (reference sequence). J gave up 3 bases and V 6 bases, and 11 bases lay outside the gene matches. CDR3 amino acids: CASSIAPRTSGYEQYF. The CDR3 coding sequence is TGTGCCAGCAGTATCGCTCCCCGGACTAGCGGCTACGAGCAGTACTTC.

The J gene is TRBJ2-7, the V gene TRBV6-7; perhaps TRBD1 as D (5 bases). TRBV6-7 is noted as an ORF with a role that remains uncertain. The CDR3 spans 14 residues. The V end was cut by 8 bases, the J end by 3 bases, with 17 bases between. CDR3 nucleotide sequence: TGTGCCAGCGGGGCGGTGACCATCCTCTACGAGCAGTACTTC. As protein: CASGAVTILYEQYF.

The chain uses TRBV30 and TRBJ2-2, with D possibly matching TRBD1 (6 bases). V lost 0 bases, J lost 4 bases, and 12 bases lay in between. The germline V gene has CDR1 GTSNPN and CDR2 SVGIG (reference sequence). This CDR3 has 15 residues. Here the CDR3 DNA reads TGTGCCTGGAGTGTCAGGGGTGAGGGCACCGGGGAGCTGTTTTTT. Translated, it gives CAWSVRGEGTGELFF.

The V call is TRBV27, the J call TRBJ2-1; the match to TRBD2 covers 8 bases. Germline V lookup: CDR1 MNHEY, CDR2 SMNVEV (reference sequence). This CDR3 is 17 amino acids long. V was pared by 0 bases and J by 3 bases, with 7 bases of the junction left unmatched. CDR3 sequence reads: CASSLSAGEPLYNEQFF. For the CDR3, the DNA is TGTGCCAGCAGTTTATCAGCGGGGGAGCCTCTCTACAATGAGCAGTTCTTC.

This clone was seen once. The chain recombines TRBV5-1 with TRBJ2-7, with 10 positions matching TRBD1. The CDR3 has 18 residues. Germline V gene data show CDR1 as SGHRS and CDR2 as YFSETQ. V lost 2 bases and J lost 3; bases outside the gene matches: 14. The CDR3 nucleotides are TGCGCCAGCAGCTTTGAGGGGACAGGGGCGGAAGGGGGCTACGAGCAGTACTTC. This codes for CASSFEGTGAEGGYEQYF.

The V and J genes are TRBV9 and TRBJ1-4; D remains ambiguous. The ends were cut back, 4 bases at V and 0 bases at J, with 13 bases in the middle. The germline CDR1 and CDR2 sequences are SGDLS and YYNGEE. This CDR3 has 16 residues. The CDR3 loop reads CASSPVRSATNEKLFF. CDR3 bases: TGTGCCAGCAGCCCCGTCAGATCTGCAACTAATGAAAAACTGTTTTTT.

The gene calls are TRBV11-2 and TRBJ2-3, with 10 nucleotides matching TRBD2. The V gene's germline CDR1 is SGHAT and CDR2 FQNNGV. CDR3 length: 15 residues. With V trimmed by 5 bases and J by 2 bases, 4 bases remained unmatched. The CDR3 nucleotides are TGTGCCAGCAGCAAAGGACTAGCGGACACAGATACGCAGTATTTT. It translates to CASSKGLADTDTQYF. Together with reference TRBV11-2 and TRBJ2-3, the CDR3 gives the full variable domain: EAGVAQSPRYKIIEKRQSVAFWCNPISGHATLYWYQQILGQGPKLLIQFQNNGVVDDSQLPKDRFSAERLKGVDSTLKIQPAKLEDSAVYLCASSKGLADTDTQYFGPGTRLTVL.

This chain links TRBV27 with TRBJ2-7; D call uncertain. The CDR3 consists of 13 residues. CDR1 and CDR2 from the germline V gene are MNHEY and SMNVEV (reference sequence). Between the trimmed V and J ends, which lost 0 bases and 6 bases, there was a span of 9 bases. Here the CDR3 DNA reads TGTGCCAGCAGTTTATCCGGCAGCCTCGAGCAGTACTTC. Amino acids: CASSLSGSLEQYF.

The chain carries TRBV10-3 and TRBJ2-7; D gene ambiguous. CDR1 ENHRY and CDR2 SYGVKD come from the germline V gene. Between the trimmed V and J ends, which lost 2 bases and 1 base, there was a span of 6 bases. The CDR3 loop spans 13 amino acids. As DNA, the CDR3 is TGTGCCATCAGTGAGGGGGAATCCTACGAGCAGTACTTC. It translates to CAISEGESYEQYF.

The sample holds one count of this clone. CDR3 DNA: TGTGCCAGCAGCTTGGCCTTTAGGACAGGACCCTACGAGCAGTACTTC. This translates into CASSLAFRTGPYEQYF. The chain has TRBV5-6 and TRBJ2-7, with 7 bases that match TRBD1. The germline V gene encodes CDR1 SGHDT and CDR2 YYEEEE. This CDR3 has 16 amino acids. The J segment lost 2 bases and the V segment lost 0 bases, leaving 8 bases of the junction unmatched.

This chain joins TRBV12-5 and TRBJ1-5; D is unresolved. Germline V gene lookup returns CDR1 LGHNT and CDR2 FRNRAP. Trimming took 1 base from V and 4 from J, leaving 8 bases between them. CDR3 length equals 14 residues. Here the CDR3 reads CASGLGLTNQPQHF. The DNA of the CDR3 is TGTGCTAGTGGTTTGGGGTTGACTAATCAGCCCCAGCATTTT.

A single count supports this clone. The chain has TRBV15 and TRBJ2-1, with 10 bases that match TRBD2. The CDR3 is 15 residues long. The junction had 5 bases not matched to a gene; V was cut back by 3 bases and J by 6 bases. The germline V gene encodes CDR1 LNHNV and CDR2 YYDKDF (reference sequence). The CDR3 DNA follows: TGTGCCACCAGCAGCGCTAGCGGGAGAGGCAATGAGCAGTTCTTC. This translates into CATSSASGRGNEQFF.

The genes are TRBV14 and TRBJ2-7; perhaps TRBD2 as D (6 bases). CDR1 is SGHDN, CDR2 FVKESK, per germline. The CDR3 is 15 amino acids. Trimming took off 4 bases at V and 2 bases at J, with 15 bases between the two ends. DNA of the CDR3: TGTGCCAGCAGCCCTCTATCCGGGGGAACCTACGAGCAGTACTTC. Encoded protein: CASSPLSGGTYEQYF.

CDR3 in amino acids: CASSYSDGAPAEEAFF. The CDR3 DNA reads as TGTGCCAGCAGTTACTCGGATGGGGCCCCAGCCGAGGAGGCTTTCTTT. V is TRBV6-5 and J is TRBJ1-1; weak D call: TRBD1 (5 bases). Germline V gene data show CDR1 as MNHEY and CDR2 as SVGAGI. This CDR3 is 16 amino acids long. Trimming removed 0 bases from V and 11 bases from J, with 22 bases in between.

The chain employs TRBV19 and TRBJ1-5; D remains ambiguous. From germline, CDR1 is LNHDA and CDR2 SQIVND (reference sequence). Trimming removed 3 bases from V and 5 bases from J, with 11 bases in between. The CDR3 runs to 14 residues. The CDR3 region has the DNA TGTGCCAGTAGTATTGAGTTCGGCTATCAGCCCCAGCATTTT. Translating it yields CASSIEFGYQPQHF. The full variable domain, with the rest looked up from reference TRBV19 and TRBJ1-5, is DGGITQSPKYLFRKEGQNVTLSCEQNLNHDAMYWYRQDPGQGLRLIYYSQIVNDFQKGDIAEGYSVSREKKESFPLTVTSAQKNPTAFYLCASSIEFGYQPQHFGDGTRLSIL.

The V call is TRBV6-5, the J call TRBJ1-1; D may be TRBD1 (6 bases). CDR3 length equals 13 residues. CDR1 MNHEY and CDR2 SVGAGI come from the germline V gene. V was pared by 5 bases and J by 7 bases, with 14 bases between. CDR3 DNA sequence: TGTGCCAGCAGTATACAGGGTTCGGGTGAAGCTTTCTTT. Protein product: CASSIQGSGEAFF.

The CDR3 bases are TGTGCCAGCAGTCTCGGACAGGAGAACACTGAAGCTTTCTTT. It codes for CASSLGQENTEAFF. The V gene is TRBV28, the J gene TRBJ1-1; 7 bases agree with TRBD1. The trim removed 5 bases at V and 1 base at J, leaving 4 bases unmatched. This CDR3 has 14 residues. Per the germline V gene, CDR1 is MDHEN and CDR2 is SYDVKM.

The chain uses TRBV7-3 and TRBJ2-3; 8 bases fit TRBD2. This CDR3 contains 14 residues. V lost 5 bases, J lost 0 bases, and 1 base stayed unmatched. The germline V gene has CDR1 SGHTA and CDR2 FQGTGA. The CDR3 spells CASSPSGSTDTQYF. The CDR3, as DNA: TGTGCCAGCAGCCCTAGCGGGAGCACAGATACGCAGTATTTT.

V and J are TRBV4-2 and TRBJ2-4; 8 nucleotides line up with TRBD2. In germline, CDR1 is LGHNA, CDR2 YNFKEQ. J was trimmed by 8 bases and V by 1 base; bases with no gene match: 7. The CDR3 loop spans 15 amino acids. DNA for the CDR3: TGTGCCAGCAGCCAAGTCCGGGAGGGCCGCGACATTCAGTACTTC. Translated: CASSQVREGRDIQYF.

The chain couples TRBV10-3 to TRBJ2-7, with a weak D call TRBD2 (6 bases). Germline-derived CDR1 and CDR2 are ENHRY and SYGVKD. There are 12 residues in the CDR3. Trimming removed 7 bases from V and 2 bases from J, with 9 bases in between. CDR3 nucleotide sequence: TGTGCCATCATGGGCGGGACCTACGAGCAGTACTTC. This gives the protein CAIMGGTYEQYF.

This chain connects TRBV11-2 to TRBJ2-7; 10 bases fit TRBD1. The germline V gene encodes CDR1 SGHAT and CDR2 FQNNGV. J was trimmed by 3 bases and V by 4 bases; bases with no gene match: 6. The CDR3 sequence is 15 residues long. CDR3 region: CASSSGQGTVYEQYF. The DNA of the CDR3 is TGTGCCAGCAGCTCGGGACAGGGGACTGTCTACGAGCAGTACTTC. The variable domain in full, with the rest retrieved from reference TRBV11-2 and TRBJ2-7, is EAGVAQSPRYKIIEKRQSVAFWCNPISGHATLYWYQQILGQGPKLLIQFQNNGVVDDSQLPKDRFSAERLKGVDSTLKIQPAKLEDSAVYLCASSSGQGTVYEQYFGPGTRLTVT.

The rearrangement uses TRBV9 and TRBJ2-7, with 10 bases lining up with TRBD1. V dropped 2 bases and J dropped 6; count of bases not matched to a gene: 2. Germline V gene data show CDR1 as SGDLS and CDR2 as YYNGEE. The CDR3 is made up of 13 amino acids. The CDR3 region has the DNA TGTGCCAGCAGCGTGGGGACAGGGGCCGAGCAGTACTTC. This sequence encodes CASSVGTGAEQYF.

This clone was counted once. This chain uses TRBV25-1 with TRBJ2-5; D may be TRBD2 (5 bases). CDR1 MGHDK and CDR2 SYGVNS come from the germline V gene. Trimming removed 7 bases from V and 4 bases from J, with 16 bases in between. The CDR3 extends over 14 amino acids. CDR3 DNA: TGTGCCAGCAACTCGGGAAATAGCCCAGAGACCCAGTACTTC. It is translated as CASNSGNSPETQYF. The full variable domain, rest sourced from reference TRBV25-1 and TRBJ2-5, is EADIYQTPRYLVIGTGKKITLECSQTMGHDKMYWYQQDPGMELHLIHYSYGVNSTEKGDLSSESTVSRIRTEHFPLTLESARPSHTSQYLCASNSGNSPETQYFGPGTRLLVL.

This chain links TRBV5-1 with TRBJ1-1; 8 nucleotides agree with TRBD1. Germline V gene data show CDR1 as SGHRS and CDR2 as YFSETQ. Trimming removed 6 bases from V and 4 bases from J; junction bases left unmatched: 8. This CDR3 region has 14 residues. The CDR3: CASKRTGSSTEAFF. The CDR3 DNA is TGCGCCAGCAAAAGGACAGGGTCGAGCACTGAAGCTTTCTTT.

The CDR3 loop is CASSLTDRAAQYF. CDR3 DNA sequence: TGTGCCAGCAGCTTAACTGACAGGGCTGCGCAGTATTTT. The genes are TRBV7-2 and TRBJ2-3; 7 nucleotides match TRBD1. This CDR3 has 13 amino acids. Germline V lookup: CDR1 SGHTA, CDR2 FQGNSA. V lost 2 bases and J lost 10; bases outside the gene matches: 6.

The chain carries TRBV27 and TRBJ1-5, with D possibly TRBD1 on 5 matching bases. The CDR3 has 15 residues. With 2 bases removed from V and 7 bases from J, the gap between germline ends came to 15 bases. Germline values: CDR1 MNHEY, CDR2 SMNVEV (reference sequence). CDR3 amino acids: CASSLGTGGGQPQHF. In DNA form, the CDR3 reads TGTGCCAGCAGTTTAGGGACCGGGGGTGGGCAGCCCCAGCATTTT.

The chain recombines TRBV7-8 with TRBJ1-1, with D unresolved. Germline CDR1 SGHVS, CDR2 FQNEAQ. CDR3 length: 13 amino acids. The V end lost 4 bases, the J end lost 1 base, and 7 bases lay between the germline ends. The CDR3 sequence is CASSYGRNTEAFF. The CDR3 DNA reads as TGTGCCAGCAGCTACGGAAGGAACACTGAAGCTTTCTTT.